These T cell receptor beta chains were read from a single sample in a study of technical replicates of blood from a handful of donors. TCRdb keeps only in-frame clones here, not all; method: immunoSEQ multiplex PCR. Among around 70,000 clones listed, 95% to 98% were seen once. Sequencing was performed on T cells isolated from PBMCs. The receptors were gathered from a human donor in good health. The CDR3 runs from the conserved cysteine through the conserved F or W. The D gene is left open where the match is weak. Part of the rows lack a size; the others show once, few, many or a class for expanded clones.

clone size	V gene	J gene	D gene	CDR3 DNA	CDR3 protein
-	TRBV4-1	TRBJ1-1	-	TGCGCCAGCAGCCAAGCCGTACAGGGATACGCTGAAGCTTTCTTT	CASSQAVQGYAEAFF
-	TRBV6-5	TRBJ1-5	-	TGTGCCAGCAGTTCTTCTATTCTGACAGGCAATCAGCCCCAGCATTTT	CASSSSILTGNQPQHF
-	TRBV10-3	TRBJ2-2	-	TGTGCCATCACCTCGGAGACCGGGGAGCTGTTTTTT	CAITSETGELFF
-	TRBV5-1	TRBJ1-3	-	TGCGCCAGCAGCTTGCTAGGCCCGCGTTCCGCTGGAAACACCATATATTTT	CASSLLGPRSAGNTIYF
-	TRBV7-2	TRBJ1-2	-	TGTGCCAGCAGCTTTACAGGGATAGTGAATGGCTACACCTTC	CASSFTGIVNGYTF
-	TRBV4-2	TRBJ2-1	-	TGTGCCAGCAGCCAAGGGACAGTAACACTAAGCTCCTACAATGAGCAGTTCTTC	CASSQGTVTLSSYNEQFF
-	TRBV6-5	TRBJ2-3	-	TGTGCCAGCAGTTACAATTTAGCGGATACGCAGTATTTT	CASSYNLADTQYF
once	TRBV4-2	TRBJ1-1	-	TGTGCCAGCAGCCAGCACGGCGGGGCCGGGACTGAAGCTTTCTTT	CASSQHGGAGTEAFF
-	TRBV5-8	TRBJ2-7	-	TGTGCCAGCAGCTTTTTACAGGATTTCTCCTACGAGCAGTACTTC	CASSFLQDFSYEQYF
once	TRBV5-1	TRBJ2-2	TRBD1	TGCGCCAGCAGCACTACAGGGGGCAACACCGGGGAGCTGTTTTTT	CASSTTGGNTGELFF
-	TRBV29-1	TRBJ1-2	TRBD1	TGCAGCGTTGAAGAGGGACAGGGCTCTAACTATGGCTACACCTTC	CSVEEGQGSNYGYTF
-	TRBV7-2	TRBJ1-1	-	TGTGCCAGCAGCCCAGGAGGGAACACTGAAGCTTTCTTT	CASSPGGNTEAFF
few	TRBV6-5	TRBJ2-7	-	TGTGCCAGCACACGGATAGGCAGGCTGACCTACGAGCAGTACTTC	CASTRIGRLTYEQYF
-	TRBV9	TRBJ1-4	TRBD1	TGTGCCAGCAGCGTCGGAAGAACACCGACAGGGGGAAAGGAAAAACTGTTTTTT	CASSVGRTPTGGKEKLFF
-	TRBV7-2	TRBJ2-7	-	TGTGCCAGCAGCTTCCCCAGCTACGAGCAGTACTTC	CASSFPSYEQYF
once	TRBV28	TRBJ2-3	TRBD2	TGTGCCAGCAGTTCGCCGGGACTAGCGGGCGATACGCAGTATTTT	CASSSPGLAGDTQYF
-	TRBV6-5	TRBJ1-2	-	TGTGCCAGCTGCCTATCTTGGCAGGGTGACGGCTACACCTTC	CASCLSWQGDGYTF
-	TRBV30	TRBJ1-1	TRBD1	TGTGCCTGGAGGGGACAGGGGGCACCCACTGAAGCTTTCTTT	CAWRGQGAPTEAFF
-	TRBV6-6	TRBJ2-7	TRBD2	TGTGCCAGCAGTCCCGCCGTGTCTAGCGGACGATACGAGCAGTACTTC	CASSPAVSSGRYEQYF
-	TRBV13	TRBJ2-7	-	TGTGCCAGCAGCTTAGGGGGGGAGGTGTACGAGCAGTACTTC	CASSLGGEVYEQYF
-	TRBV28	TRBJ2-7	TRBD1	TGTGCCAGCAGTTCAAAGACAGGGGGCCTTTATTTCTACGAGCAGTACTTC	CASSSKTGGLYFYEQYF
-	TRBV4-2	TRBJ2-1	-	TGTGCCAGCAGCCAAGGGCTAGCAAATGAGCAGTTCTTC	CASSQGLANEQFF
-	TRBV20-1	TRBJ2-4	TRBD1	TGCAGCAGGGCCCAGGGGGAGATTCAGTACTTC	CSRAQGEIQYF
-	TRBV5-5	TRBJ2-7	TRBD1	TGTGCCAGCAGCGCCCAGGGACAGGGGTACGAGCAGTACTTC	CASSAQGQGYEQYF
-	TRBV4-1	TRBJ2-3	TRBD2	TGCGCCAGCAGCCGACTAGCGGGAGATGTTAGCACAGATACGCAGTATTTT	CASSRLAGDVSTDTQYF
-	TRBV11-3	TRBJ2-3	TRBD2	TGTGCCAGCAGCTTAGGAGAGCTAGCGGGAGCAACGCAGTATTTT	CASSLGELAGATQYF
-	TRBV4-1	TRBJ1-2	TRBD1	TGCGCCAGCAGCCAAGTAATAGTCCAGGGGGCGGACTATGGCTACACCTTC	CASSQVIVQGADYGYTF
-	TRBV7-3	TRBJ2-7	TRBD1	TGTGCCAGCAGCTCAGGACAGGGCGCCTACGAGCAGTACTTC	CASSSGQGAYEQYF
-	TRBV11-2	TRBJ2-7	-	TGTGCCAGCAGCTCCCCGGTCTCCTACGAGCAGTACTTC	CASSSPVSYEQYF
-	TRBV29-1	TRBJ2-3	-	TGCAGCGTTAAAAGGGGCCAGAGCACAGATACGCAGTATTTT	CSVKRGQSTDTQYF